The rows below give T cell receptor beta chains drawn from one sample of a study of blood T cell repertoires in COVID-19. TCRdb keeps only in-frame clones here, not all; method: immunoSEQ multiplex PCR. The sample has 84,000 or so clones; roughly four fifths are singletons. Sequencing was carried out using peripheral blood. The origin of the receptors is a woman older than 75 with acute or convalescent COVID-19. Each CDR3 is given with its conserved first and last residue. The D gene is left open where the match is weak. Clone size is given for some rows only: seen once, a few or many times, or a class if the clone is expanded.

length,V,D,size,J,DNA,CDR3
15,TRBV6-5,TRBD1,.,TRBJ2-7,TGTGCCAGCAGATCCGGACAGGGGTATTCCTACGAGCAGTACTTC,CASRSGQGYSYEQYF
14,TRBV18,.,.,TRBJ2-7,TGTGCCAGCTCGCGACTTGGAGGCCCGGACGAGCAGTACTTC,CASSRLGGPDEQYF
13,TRBV10-3,TRBD1,once,TRBJ2-7,TGTGCCATCAGTAAAGGACAGGGCTACGAGCAGTACTTC,CAISKGQGYEQYF
17,TRBV2,TRBD1,.,TRBJ2-7,TGTGCCAGCAGAGAAATACAGGGGGCAATAGGCTCCTACGAGCAGTACTTC,CASREIQGAIGSYEQYF
13,TRBV5-1,.,.,TRBJ2-7,TGCGCCAGCAGCCTCGGGGGGCAATACGAGCAGTACTTC,CASSLGGQYEQYF
15,TRBV9,.,.,TRBJ1-1,TGTGCCAGCAGCATGACACGGCACCCAAACACTGAAGCTTTCTTT,CASSMTRHPNTEAFF
17,TRBV28,TRBD2,few,TRBJ2-7,TGTGCCAGCAGGGTATTATCTAGCGGGAGGAGCTCCTACGAGCAGTACTTC,CASRVLSSGRSSYEQYF
16,TRBV7-9,.,.,TRBJ1-4,TGTGCCAGCAGCTCGGCTTTGGGACTGATCAATGAAAAACTGTTTTTT,CASSSALGLINEKLFF
17,TRBV4-1,TRBD1,.,TRBJ1-5,TGCGCCAGCAGCCAAGAGCTCAGGGGGCCTAGCGATCAGCCCCAGCATTTT,CASSQELRGPSDQPQHF
15,TRBV5-4,.,few,TRBJ1-6,TGTGCCAGCAGCTTGGACGCAGGGCCTAATTCACCCCTCCACTTT,CASSLDAGPNSPLHF
17,TRBV2,TRBD2,.,TRBJ2-3,TGTGCCAGCAGTGAAGCGCTTCGGGCTAGCGGGAAGGATACGCAGTATTTT,CASSEALRASGKDTQYF
15,TRBV5-1,TRBD2,few,TRBJ2-1,TGCGCCAGCAGCTTGTCAGGGACTAGCGGGACTGAGCAGTTCTTC,CASSLSGTSGTEQFF
14,TRBV5-4,.,few,TRBJ1-6,TGTGCCAGCAGTCTGGACTTCCCTAATTCACCCCTCCACTTT,CASSLDFPNSPLHF
13,TRBV19,.,.,TRBJ1-5,TGTGCCAGTAGTAGCCAGGAGGGTCAGCCCCAGCATTTT,CASSSQEGQPQHF
18,TRBV11-2,TRBD2,.,TRBJ2-2,TGTGCCAGCAGCTTAGATCCTAGCGGGGGGCCCAGAACCGGGGAGCTGTTTTTT,CASSLDPSGGPRTGELFF
14,TRBV7-3,TRBD1,.,TRBJ2-1,TGTGCCAGCAGCCCGGGGACAGGAGCAAATGAGCAGTTCTTC,CASSPGTGANEQFF
12,TRBV28,.,once,TRBJ2-1,TGTGCCAGCAGTTTATGGGTCAGTGAGCAGTTCTTC,CASSLWVSEQFF
16,TRBV6-5,.,.,TRBJ2-1,TGTGCCAGCAGTTACTACGCGGGGAGCTCCTACAATGAGCAGTTCTTC,CASSYYAGSSYNEQFF
17,TRBV10-2,TRBD1,.,TRBJ1-6,TGCGCCAGCAGTGAGAGGACAGGAAGCTCCTATAATTCACCCCTCCACTTT,CASSERTGSSYNSPLHF
14,TRBV28,.,.,TRBJ1-3,TGTGCCAGCACCCTACAGGGAGACCGGGACACCATATATTTT,CASTLQGDRDTIYF
16,TRBV2,TRBD2,.,TRBJ2-2,TGTGCCAGCAGCCTGCGGACTAGCGGGAACACCGGGGAGCTGTTTTTT,CASSLRTSGNTGELFF
13,TRBV7-7,TRBD1,.,TRBJ2-7,TGTGCCTTTCCGGACAGGGGGCCGTACGAGCAGTACTTC,CAFPDRGPYEQYF